These T cell receptor beta chains were read from a single sample in a study of cytomegalovirus exposure and HLA in healthy donors. TCRdb keeps only in-frame clones here, not all; method: immunoSEQ multiplex PCR. The repertoire has approximately 130,000 clones, around three quarters of them found once; the top ten carry roughly 5.9%. Sequenced material: PBMCs. These TCRs come from a middle-aged woman in good health and CMV-seronegative. Each CDR3 is given with its conserved first and last residue. The D gene is left open where the match is weak. Clone size is shown for a subset of rows, as once, few, many or a class of expanded clone.

j_call d_call v_call clone_size cdr3_nt cdr3_aa
TRBJ1-3 - TRBV7-2 - TGTGCCAGCAGCTTAAACGGGGGCTCTGGAAACACCATATATTTT CASSLNGGSGNTIYF
TRBJ2-5 - TRBV27 - TGTGCCAGCAGTTTACTGGCCCCTACAGGGAGAGGGCAAGAGACCCAGTACTTC CASSLLAPTGRGQETQYF
TRBJ2-7 TRBD2 TRBV15 few TGTGCCACCAGCGTCCCCTCCGGGACTAGACGCGAGCAGTACTTC CATSVPSGTRREQYF
TRBJ2-1 - TRBV28 - TGTGCCAGCAGTTTGTCTGGCGGGATTCACAATGAGCAGTTCTTC CASSLSGGIHNEQFF
TRBJ2-1 TRBD2 TRBV7-2 - TGTGCCAGCAGTTGGAAAGCGGGACTCAATGAGCAGTTCTTC CASSWKAGLNEQFF
TRBJ2-1 TRBD2 TRBV11-2 few TGTGCCAGCAGCTCCATGGGGACTAACAATGAGCAGTTCTTC CASSSMGTNNEQFF
TRBJ1-2 TRBD1 TRBV4-1 - TGCGCCAGCAGCCAAGATCCCGCCCCAGGGGGGTATGGCTACACCTTC CASSQDPAPGGYGYTF
TRBJ2-5 TRBD1 TRBV5-6 few TGTGCCAGCAGAGCCGGGACAGGGGTATGGGAGACCCAGTACTTC CASRAGTGVWETQYF
TRBJ1-2 - TRBV6-5 - TGTGCCAGCAGTTACAGGGTGGGGGGGTGCTACACCTTC CASSYRVGGCYTF
TRBJ2-1 TRBD2 TRBV5-4 - TGTGCCAGCAGCTCCAGGACTAGCGGTTACAATGAGCAGTTCTTC CASSSRTSGYNEQFF